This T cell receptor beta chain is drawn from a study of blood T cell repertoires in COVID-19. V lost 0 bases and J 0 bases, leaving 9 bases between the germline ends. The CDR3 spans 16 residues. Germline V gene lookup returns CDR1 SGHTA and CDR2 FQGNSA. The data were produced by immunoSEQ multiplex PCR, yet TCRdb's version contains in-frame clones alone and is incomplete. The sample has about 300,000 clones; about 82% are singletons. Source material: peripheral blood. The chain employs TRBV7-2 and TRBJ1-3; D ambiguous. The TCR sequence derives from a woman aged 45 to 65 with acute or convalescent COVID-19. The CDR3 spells CASSLATGSSGNTIYF. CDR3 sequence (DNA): TGTGCCAGCAGCTTAGCGACGGGGAGCTCTGGAAACACCATATATTTT.